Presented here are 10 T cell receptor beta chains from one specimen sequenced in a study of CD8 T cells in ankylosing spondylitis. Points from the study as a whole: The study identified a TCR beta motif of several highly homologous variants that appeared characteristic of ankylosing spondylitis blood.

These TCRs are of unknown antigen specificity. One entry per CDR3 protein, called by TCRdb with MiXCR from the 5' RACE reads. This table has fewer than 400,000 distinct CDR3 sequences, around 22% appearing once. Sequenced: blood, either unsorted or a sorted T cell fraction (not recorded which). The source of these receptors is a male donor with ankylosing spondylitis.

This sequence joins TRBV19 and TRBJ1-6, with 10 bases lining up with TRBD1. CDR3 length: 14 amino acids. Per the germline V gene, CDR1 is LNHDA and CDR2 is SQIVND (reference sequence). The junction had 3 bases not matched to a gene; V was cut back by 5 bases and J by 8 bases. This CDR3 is CASSAGQGYSPLHF. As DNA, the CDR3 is TGTGCCAGTAGTGCGGGACAGGGGTATTCACCCCTCCACTTT.

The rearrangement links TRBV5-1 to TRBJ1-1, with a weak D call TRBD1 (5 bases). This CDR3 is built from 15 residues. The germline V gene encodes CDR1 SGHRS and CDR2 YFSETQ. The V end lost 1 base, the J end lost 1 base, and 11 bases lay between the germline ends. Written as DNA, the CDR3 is TGCGCCAGCAGCTTGATCCCGGGGGAGAACACTGAAGCTTTCTTT. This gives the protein CASSLIPGENTEAFF.

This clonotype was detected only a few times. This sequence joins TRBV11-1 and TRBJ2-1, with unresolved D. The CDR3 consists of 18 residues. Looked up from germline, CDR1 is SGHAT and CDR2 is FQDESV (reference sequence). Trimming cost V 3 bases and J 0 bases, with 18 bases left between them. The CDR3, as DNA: TGTGCCAGCAGCTTCTGGATAGGCCGGCGGTCCTCCTACAATGAGCAGTTCTTC. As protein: CASSFWIGRRSSYNEQFF.

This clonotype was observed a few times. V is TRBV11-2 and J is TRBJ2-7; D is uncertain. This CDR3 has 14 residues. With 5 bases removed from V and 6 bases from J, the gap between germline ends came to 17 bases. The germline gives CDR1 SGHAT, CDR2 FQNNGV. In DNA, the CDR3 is TGTGCCAGCAGCCACGGAAGGATTGCTGGCGAGCAGTACTTC. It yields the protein CASSHGRIAGEQYF.

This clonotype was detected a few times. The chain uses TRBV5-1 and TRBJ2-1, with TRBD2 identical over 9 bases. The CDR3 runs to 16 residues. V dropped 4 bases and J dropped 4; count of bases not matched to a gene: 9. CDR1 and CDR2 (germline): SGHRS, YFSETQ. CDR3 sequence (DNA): TGCGCCAGCAGCAGCCCCGGGACTAGCCGTTACAATGAGCAGTTCTTC. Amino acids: CASSSPGTSRYNEQFF.

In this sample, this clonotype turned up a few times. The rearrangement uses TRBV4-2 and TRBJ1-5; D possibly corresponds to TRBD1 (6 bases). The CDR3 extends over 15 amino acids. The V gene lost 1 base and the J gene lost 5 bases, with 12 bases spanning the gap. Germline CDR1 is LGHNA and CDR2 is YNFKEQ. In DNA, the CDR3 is TGTGCCAGCAGCCAAGCAGGGACACCTTATCAGCCCCAGCATTTT. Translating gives CASSQAGTPYQPQHF.

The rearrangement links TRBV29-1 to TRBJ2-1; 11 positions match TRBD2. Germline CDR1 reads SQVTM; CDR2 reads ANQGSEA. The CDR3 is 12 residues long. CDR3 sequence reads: CIGTSGYNEQFF. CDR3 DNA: TGCATTGGGACTAGCGGTTACAATGAGCAGTTCTTC.

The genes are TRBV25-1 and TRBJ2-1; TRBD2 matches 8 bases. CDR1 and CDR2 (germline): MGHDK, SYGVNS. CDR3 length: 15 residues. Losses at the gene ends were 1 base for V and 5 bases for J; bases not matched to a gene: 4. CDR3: CASSEFAGGHNEQFF. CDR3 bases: TGTGCCAGCAGTGAATTTGCGGGAGGCCACAATGAGCAGTTCTTC.

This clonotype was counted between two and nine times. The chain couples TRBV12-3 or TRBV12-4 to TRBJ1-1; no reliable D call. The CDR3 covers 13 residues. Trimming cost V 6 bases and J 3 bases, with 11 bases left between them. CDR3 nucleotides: TGTGCCAGCAGCCGCGACTGGGACACTGAAGCTTTCTTT. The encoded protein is CASSRDWDTEAFF.

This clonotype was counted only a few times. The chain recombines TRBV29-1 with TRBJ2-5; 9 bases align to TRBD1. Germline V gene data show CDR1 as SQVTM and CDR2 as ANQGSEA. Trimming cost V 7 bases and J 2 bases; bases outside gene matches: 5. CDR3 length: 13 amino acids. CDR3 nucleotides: TGCAGCGGCGGACAGGGGCAACAAGAGACCCAGTACTTC. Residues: CSGGQGQQETQYF. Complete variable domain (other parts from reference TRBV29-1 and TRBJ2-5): SAVISQKPSRDICQRGTSLTIQCQVDSQVTMMFWYRQQPGQSLTLIATANQGSEATYESGFVIDKFPISRPNLTFSTLTVSNMSPEDSSIYLCSGGQGQQETQYFGPGTRLLVL.